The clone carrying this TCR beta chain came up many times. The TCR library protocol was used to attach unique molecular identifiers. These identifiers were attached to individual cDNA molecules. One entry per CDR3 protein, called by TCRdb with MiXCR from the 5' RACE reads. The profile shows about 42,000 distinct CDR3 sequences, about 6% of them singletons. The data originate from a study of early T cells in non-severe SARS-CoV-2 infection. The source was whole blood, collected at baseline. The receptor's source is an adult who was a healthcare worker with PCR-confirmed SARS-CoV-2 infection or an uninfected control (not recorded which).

The CDR3 DNA is TGTGCCAGCAGTGACCCGAACAATCAGCCCCAGCATTTT. Translated: CASSDPNNQPQHF. The gene calls are TRBV6-2 or TRBV6-3 and TRBJ1-5, with unresolved D. Deletions cut 5 bases from V and 3 bases from J, with 8 bases between. The CDR3 is made up of 13 amino acids. Germline-derived CDR1 and CDR2 are MNHEY and SVGEGT.